The sequence of this TCR beta chain was determined in a study of blood T cell repertoires in COVID-19. For the study at large: Sites across the United States, Italy and Spain contributed samples from acute and convalescent COVID-19.

Sequencing used immunoSEQ multiplex PCR; TCRdb keeps in-frame clones, though not all of them. Seen here are over 150,000 clones, about 88% observed once, and the top ten hold roughly 0.57%. There are 16 residues in the CDR3. V was shortened by 2 bases and J by 2 bases, with 15 bases between the two germline ends. The germline V gene encodes CDR1 MDHEN and CDR2 SYDVKM. The clonotype comes from a man in his 60s with COVID-19, enrolled during active disease. Sequencing input: peripheral blood. This chain links TRBV28 with TRBJ1-1; D is unclear. The DNA of the CDR3 is TGTGCCAGCAGTTTAAGTGGTCGGAGGGTCAACACTGAAGCTTTCTTT. Translating gives CASSLSGRRVNTEAFF.